Below are 21 T cell receptor beta chains sequenced from a single sample in a study of blood T cell repertoires in COVID-19. The assay was immunoSEQ multiplex PCR, and TCRdb's table has in-frame clones only and misses some. The repertoire has some 140,000 clones, around 78% of them found once; the top ten carry around 1.7%. Sequencing was carried out using peripheral blood. These receptors all stem from a man aged 80 or over with acute or convalescent COVID-19.

This chain connects TRBV25-1 to TRBJ1-2; D is possibly TRBD1 (6 bases). Germline-derived CDR1 and CDR2 are MGHDK and SYGVNS. This CDR3 region has 15 residues. V dropped 6 bases and J dropped 4 bases, with 18 bases sitting between them. Here the CDR3 DNA reads TGTGCCAGCAGCAGCCCTGGGGGGGCCGGCTATGGCTACACCTTC. It specifies CASSSPGGAGYGYTF.

The chain carries TRBV5-4 and TRBJ2-5; 12 bases match TRBD2. This CDR3 comprises 16 residues. Germline assignment: CDR1 SGHNT and CDR2 YYREEE (reference sequence). Trimming cost V 0 bases and J 3 bases; bases outside gene matches: 3. This chain's CDR3 is CASSLGLAGGEETQYF. The CDR3 nucleotides are TGTGCCAGCAGCTTGGGGCTAGCGGGGGGGGAAGAGACCCAGTACTTC.

The genes are TRBV7-3 and TRBJ2-1, with D possibly being TRBD2 (5 bases). Deletions cut 4 bases from V and 5 bases from J, with 15 bases between. The V gene's germline CDR1 is SGHTA and CDR2 FQGTGA. The CDR3 loop spans 15 amino acids. CDR3 amino acids: CASSSDSNFDNEQFF. DNA for the CDR3: TGTGCCAGCAGCTCGGACTCAAATTTCGACAATGAGCAGTTCTTC.

This chain joins TRBV10-3 and TRBJ1-2; 7 nucleotides match TRBD1. V trimming: 6 bases; J trimming: 10 bases; junction bases outside the gene matches: 5. Per germline, CDR1 ENHRY and CDR2 SYGVKD. The CDR3 extends over 11 amino acids. The CDR3 region is CAIRGDRFYTF. CDR3 DNA sequence: TGTGCCATCAGGGGGGACAGATTCTACACCTTC.

The chain links TRBV28 to TRBJ2-7; 10 positions match TRBD1. The CDR3 extends over 15 amino acids. Germline V gives CDR1 MDHEN, CDR2 SYDVKM. V dropped 5 bases and J dropped 3; count of bases not matched to a gene: 7. This chain's CDR3 is CASSAPGQGIYEQYV. As DNA, the CDR3 is TGTGCCAGCAGTGCCCCGGGACAGGGGATCTACGAGCAGTACGTC.

This clone was counted once. V is TRBV5-1 and J is TRBJ2-2, with 7 bases identical to TRBD1. This CDR3 has 16 residues. Per the germline V gene, CDR1 is SGHRS and CDR2 is YFSETQ. V shed 1 base and J 0 bases; nucleotides not matched to a gene: 3. CDR3 coding DNA: TGCGCCAGCAGCTTGACGACAGGGACGAACACCGGGGAGCTGTTTTTT. This encodes CASSLTTGTNTGELFF.

The V call is TRBV7-3, the J call TRBJ2-1; TRBD2 aligns across 10 bases. With V trimmed by 2 bases and J by 6 bases, 4 bases remained unmatched. Germline V CDR1 and CDR2: SGHTA, FQGTGA. The CDR3 length is 15 residues. CDR3 sequence (DNA): TGTGCCAGCAGCTTATCAAGCGGGGGGGTCAATGAGCAGTTCTTC. Its protein is CASSLSSGGVNEQFF.

The chain links TRBV5-1 to TRBJ1-2; 9 bases align to TRBD1. CDR1 and CDR2 (germline): SGHRS, YFSETQ. The CDR3 consists of 14 residues. Trimming cost V 0 bases and J 6 bases; bases outside gene matches: 3. The CDR3: CASSLGTGANGYTF. DNA of the CDR3: TGCGCCAGCAGCTTGGGGACAGGGGCAAATGGCTACACCTTC.

This clone was seen just once. The chain couples TRBV29-1 to TRBJ1-1, with unresolved D. This CDR3 is 15 amino acids long. With 4 bases removed from V and 0 bases from J, the gap between germline ends came to 15 bases. Looked up from germline, CDR1 is SQVTM and CDR2 is ANQGSEA. The CDR3 nucleotides read TGCAGCGTTGGAGGATCGATCGACCTGAACACTGAAGCTTTCTTT. Translating gives CSVGGSIDLNTEAFF.

The chain employs TRBV24-1 and TRBJ2-3; TRBD1 matches at 7 bases. There are 15 residues in the CDR3. V lost 4 bases to trimming and J lost 3 bases; unmatched junction nucleotides: 6. The germline V gene has CDR1 KGHDR and CDR2 SFDVKD. CDR3 nucleotides: TGTGCCACCAGTGAACGACAGGGTGTAACAGATACGCAGTATTTT. Translation: CATSERQGVTDTQYF.

In this sample, this clone turned up many times. The gene calls are TRBV7-9 and TRBJ2-5; 10 nucleotides align to TRBD2. V lost 5 bases to trimming and J lost 2 bases; unmatched junction nucleotides: 5. CDR3 length: 15 amino acids. Looked up from germline, CDR1 is SEHNR and CDR2 is FQNEAQ (reference sequence). The CDR3 reads CASSPGTSVQETQYF. In DNA, the CDR3 is TGTGCCAGCAGCCCCGGGACTAGCGTACAAGAGACCCAGTACTTC.

J is TRBJ2-1 and V is TRBV5-4; tentative D call: TRBD1 (5 bases). CDR1 is SGHNT and CDR2 is YYREEE in the germline V gene (reference sequence). This CDR3 contains 12 residues. V lost 4 bases and J 12 bases, leaving 14 bases between the germline ends. Here the CDR3 reads CASSIPGQGQFF. The CDR3 DNA sequence: TGTGCCAGCAGCATACCGGGTCAGGGGCAGTTCTTC.

This clone has a single count. The J gene is TRBJ1-4, the V gene TRBV28, with D unclear. This CDR3 is built from 12 residues. V gave up 4 bases and J gave up 8 bases, with 8 bases separating them. CDR1 MDHEN and CDR2 SYDVKM come from the germline V gene. CDR3 DNA sequence: TGTGCCAGCAGTTCCCCCAGGGAAAAACTGTTTTTT. Translation gives CASSSPREKLFF.

The V call is TRBV7-8, the J call TRBJ2-5; 8 nucleotides match TRBD2. The V gene end was trimmed by 4 bases and the J gene end by 5 bases; junction bases not matched to a gene: 12. CDR1 SGHVS and CDR2 FQNEAQ come from the germline V gene. The CDR3 consists of 16 residues. The CDR3 region has the DNA TGTGCCAGCAGCTCACCAACAGCGGGGGAGGGGGAGACCCAGTACTTC. This sequence encodes CASSSPTAGEGETQYF.

The chain uses TRBV6-5 and TRBJ1-1; D is possibly TRBD1 (5 bases). The CDR3 loop spans 14 amino acids. V lost 10 bases and J lost 2, with 17 bases in between. Germline values: CDR1 MNHEY, CDR2 SVGAGI. CDR3 sequence reads: CATKGRSPNTEAFF. CDR3 DNA: TGTGCCACCAAGGGGCGGAGCCCTAACACTGAAGCTTTCTTT.

This chain connects TRBV6-5 to TRBJ2-2, with 9 nucleotides matching TRBD1. The CDR3 is 15 amino acids. The junction had 7 bases not matched to a gene; V was cut back by 6 bases and J by 5 bases. Per the germline V gene, CDR1 is MNHEY and CDR2 is SVGAGI. The chain's CDR3 is CASRSGTGFTGELFF. The CDR3 DNA reads as TGTGCCAGCAGATCCGGGACAGGGTTTACCGGGGAGCTGTTTTTT.

The chain uses TRBV24-1 and TRBJ2-1; a possible D gene is TRBD1 (5 bases). Germline V gives CDR1 KGHDR, CDR2 SFDVKD. The CDR3 is 19 residues long. Trimming stripped 2 bases from V and 3 bases from J, with 22 bases between. The CDR3, as DNA: TGTGCCACCAGTGATTCCCCCGGGCAGGGCCACTCCGTCTACAATGAGCAGTTCTTC. Protein: CATSDSPGQGHSVYNEQFF.

V gene TRBV27 combines with J gene TRBJ2-3; TRBD2 matches 11 bases. CDR3 length: 18 amino acids. J gave up 0 bases and V 1 base, and 6 bases lay outside the gene matches. Germline V gives CDR1 MNHEY, CDR2 SMNVEV (reference sequence). DNA for the CDR3: TGTGCCAGCAGTTTATTGGGACTAGCGGCTTCTAGCACAGATACGCAGTATTTT. Amino acids: CASSLLGLAASSTDTQYF.

The gene calls are TRBV30 and TRBJ2-2; 7 nucleotides line up with TRBD1. Unmatched junction bases numbered 4, after V lost 5 bases and J lost 4 bases. CDR3 length: 13 residues. Germline V gene data show CDR1 as GTSNPN and CDR2 as SVGIG (reference sequence). The CDR3 nucleotides read TGTGCCTGGGGGACAGCTAGCACCGGGGAGCTGTTTTTT. Residues: CAWGTASTGELFF. The variable domain in full, with the rest retrieved from reference TRBV30 and TRBJ2-2, is SQTIHQWPATLVQPVGSPLSLECTVEGTSNPNLYWYRQAAGRGLQLLFYSVGIGQISSEVPQNLSASRPQDRQFILSSKKLLLSDSGFYLCAWGTASTGELFFGEGSRLTVL.

At least ten counts were recorded for this clone. The V gene is TRBV11-2, the J gene TRBJ1-2; no definite D call. In germline, CDR1 is SGHAT, CDR2 FQNNGV. The V gene lost 5 bases and the J gene lost 8 bases, with 12 bases spanning the gap. The CDR3 runs to 12 residues. CDR3 residues: CASSPGGGGYTF. CDR3 coding DNA: TGTGCCAGCAGCCCAGGAGGCGGGGGCTACACCTTC.

The J gene is TRBJ2-1, the V gene TRBV5-4, with D unclear. The CDR3 loop spans 13 amino acids. CDR1 is SGHNT and CDR2 is YYREEE in the germline V gene (reference sequence). V was clipped by 0 bases and J by 7 bases, with 8 bases between them. CDR3 region: CASSLVLANEQFF. The DNA for the CDR3 is TGTGCCAGCAGCTTGGTACTCGCTAATGAGCAGTTCTTC.